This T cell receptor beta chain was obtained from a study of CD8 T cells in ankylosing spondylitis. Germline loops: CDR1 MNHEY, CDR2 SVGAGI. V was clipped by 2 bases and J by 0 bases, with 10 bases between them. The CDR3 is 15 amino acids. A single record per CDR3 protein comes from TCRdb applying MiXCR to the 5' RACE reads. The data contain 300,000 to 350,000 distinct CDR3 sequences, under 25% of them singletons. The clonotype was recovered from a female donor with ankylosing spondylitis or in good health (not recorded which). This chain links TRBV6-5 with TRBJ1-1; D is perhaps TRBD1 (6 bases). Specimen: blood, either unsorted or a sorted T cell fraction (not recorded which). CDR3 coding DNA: TGTGCCAGCAGTTACGGGGGGGCTGTGAACACTGAAGCTTTCTTT. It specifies CASSYGGAVNTEAFF.